This T cell receptor beta chain is from a study of Graves' ophthalmopathy and Graves' hyperthyroidism. Ten or more counts support this clonotype. Germline CDR1 is ENHRY and CDR2 is SYGVKD. Trimming removed 3 bases at V and 3 bases at J, with 12 bases between. This CDR3 has 14 residues. Amplification from RNA transcripts yielded the TCR beta CDR3 regions. Second-round multiplex PCR came after first-round RT-PCR with HTBI primers. TCRdb re-analysed the multiplex PCR reads in MiXCR, keeping a single row per CDR3 protein. The repertoire holds hundreds of thousands of distinct CDR3 sequences, with about two fifths as singletons.

This chain links TRBV10-3 with TRBJ2-7; D gene ambiguous. This sequence originates from an adult man with Graves' ophthalmopathy. The sequencing sample was made of peripheral blood. CDR3 residues: CAISEVAHRYEQYF. CDR3 nucleotides: TGTGCCATCAGTGAAGTAGCACACCGCTACGAGCAGTACTTC.